A single TCR beta chain is shown here with its context. The antigen is unknown. Sequencing targeted expressed TCRB transcripts, as all isolated RNA had been reverse transcribed. Data came from immunoSEQ multiplex PCR; TCRdb stores just in-frame clones and leaves some out. The top ten clones hold around 0.065% of a sample with hundreds of thousands of clones, 25% to 35% of them seen once. This entry belongs to a study of beta chain features in type 1 diabetes. Study-wide points: VDJ junctions sequenced from type 1 diabetes patients showed fewer insertions and more deletions. Naive, central memory and regulatory TCRB repertoires appeared more similar among patients than healthy donors.

The CDR3 is 11 residues long. Germline values: CDR1 GTSNPN, CDR2 SVGIG (reference sequence). Trimming took off 8 bases at V and 5 bases at J, with 12 bases between the two ends. This chain joins TRBV30 and TRBJ2-5, with a weak D call TRBD1 (5 bases). What was sequenced was naive CD4+ T cells from blood. The TCR sequence derives from a young man in good health. The CDR3 DNA sequence: TGTGCCGGGGCCTCCCGGGAGACCCAGTACTTC. This sequence encodes CAGASRETQYF.